These 16 T cell receptor beta chains were sequenced from one sample in a study of T-cell reconstitution after alpha-beta-depleted transplantation in children. The TCRbeta library incorporated unique molecular identifiers. TCRdb analysed the PCR reads with MiXCR anew, one entry per CDR3 protein. This sample has around 400,000 distinct CDR3 sequences, with approximately 20% found just once. The sequencing here drew on PBMCs from the stem cell graft donor, taken from the stem cell graft. The receptors were sampled from a human donor who donated a stem cell graft to a child with acute myeloid leukemia.

In nucleotides, the CDR3 is TGTGCCAGCAGAAGCGGGGCAGTATACAATGAGCAGTTCTTC. This sequence encodes CASRSGAVYNEQFF. The chain links TRBV28 to TRBJ2-1, with TRBD2 matching 7 bases. Per germline, CDR1 MDHEN and CDR2 SYDVKM. This CDR3 is 14 amino acids long. The trim removed 6 bases at V and 4 bases at J, leaving 6 bases unmatched.

This clonotype has just a few counts. The CDR3, as DNA: TGTGCCACCAGCAGAGACTATAGCTCCTACAATGAGCAGTTCTTC. Residues: CATSRDYSSYNEQFF. The chain couples TRBV15 to TRBJ2-1; no clear D. The germline V and J ends were trimmed by 0 bases and 0 bases, with 6 bases remaining between them. This CDR3 region has 15 residues. Germline V gives CDR1 LNHNV, CDR2 YYDKDF (reference sequence).

This clonotype has a handful of counts. The gene calls are TRBV20-1 and TRBJ2-3; tentative D call: TRBD2 (5 bases). The CDR3 contains 14 residues. The germline CDR1 and CDR2 sequences are DFQATT and SNEGSKA (reference sequence). V gave up 5 bases and J gave up 0 bases, with 12 bases separating them. The CDR3 is CSAPRLASTDTQYF. The CDR3 bases are TGCAGTGCTCCCCGGCTAGCTAGCACAGATACGCAGTATTTT.

The rearrangement joins TRBV27 to TRBJ1-2; a weak D match, TRBD1 (5 bases). Trimming removed 5 bases at V and 3 bases at J, with 16 bases between. CDR3 length: 15 amino acids. Per germline, CDR1 MNHEY and CDR2 SMNVEV (reference sequence). The CDR3 sequence is CASSRRGREYYGYTF. The CDR3 region has the DNA TGTGCCAGCAGTCGCCGGGGCAGGGAGTACTATGGCTACACCTTC.

This rearrangement joins TRBV5-1 to TRBJ2-2; 10 bases are a match to TRBD1. The CDR3 has 16 residues. The trim removed 6 bases at V and 5 bases at J, leaving 10 bases unmatched. Germline CDR1 reads SGHRS; CDR2 reads YFSETQ. Written as DNA, the CDR3 is TGCGCCAGCATTGAGACAGGGGGCGCAGAGACCGGGGAGCTGTTTTTT. The encoded protein is CASIETGGAETGELFF. Using reference TRBV5-1 and TRBJ2-2 for the parts outside the CDR3, the full variable domain is KAGVTQTPRYLIKTRGQQVTLSCSPISGHRSVSWYQQTPGQGLQFLFEYFSETQRNKGNFPGRFSGRQFSNSRSEMNVSTLELGDSALYLCASIETGGAETGELFFGEGSRLTVL.

This clonotype was counted many times. This chain connects TRBV10-3 to TRBJ2-3; D ambiguous. Germline V lookup: CDR1 ENHRY, CDR2 SYGVKD. The CDR3 spans 14 residues. V lost 0 bases, J lost 3 bases, and 7 bases lay in between. The CDR3 region has the DNA TGTGCCATCAGTGAGTCGTGGGGAACAGATACGCAGTATTTT. Its translation is CAISESWGTDTQYF.

At least ten counts were recorded for this clonotype. The CDR3 spells CSVAVGSYEQYF. CDR3 nucleotide sequence: TGCAGCGTTGCGGTGGGTTCCTACGAGCAGTACTTC. The chain is built from TRBV29-1 and TRBJ2-7; D ambiguous. Germline assignment: CDR1 SQVTM and CDR2 ANQGSEA. V shed 4 bases and J shed 1 base, with 8 bases lying between them. The CDR3 length is 12 residues.

The chain joins TRBV9 to TRBJ2-5; D not resolved. The CDR3 length is 14 residues. Trimming stripped 0 bases from V and 2 bases from J, with 8 bases between. Germline CDR1 is SGDLS and CDR2 is YYNGEE. CDR3 sequence reads: CASSVESEQETQYF. DNA for the CDR3: TGTGCCAGCAGCGTAGAGTCCGAGCAAGAGACCCAGTACTTC.

This clonotype was observed a few times. This chain links TRBV5-8 with TRBJ2-1; D not certain. The CDR3 consists of 13 residues. Trimming pared 0 bases from V and 10 bases from J, leaving 11 bases between. Germline assignment: CDR1 SGHTS and CDR2 YDEGEE. CDR3 loop: CASSLEYVGEQFF. Written as DNA, the CDR3 is TGTGCCAGCAGCTTGGAATACGTGGGGGAGCAGTTCTTC.

This clonotype was counted between two and nine times. V gene TRBV7-2 combines with J gene TRBJ2-1, with 8 bases matching TRBD2. Germline trimming cut 5 bases from V and 8 bases from J; bases unmatched to any gene: 8. The germline CDR1 and CDR2 sequences are SGHTA and FQGNSA. There are 14 residues in the CDR3. CDR3 DNA sequence: TGTGCCAGCAGCGCCAATTTACTAGCGGATGAGCAGTTCTTC. This encodes CASSANLLADEQFF.

This clonotype showed up many times. This chain links TRBV4-3 with TRBJ2-5; D gene ambiguous. Trimming took off 4 bases at V and 1 base at J, with 13 bases between the two ends. Germline CDR1 and CDR2: LGHNA and YSLEER. The CDR3 is 15 residues long. The CDR3: CASSLGLGRQETQYF. As DNA, the CDR3 is TGCGCCAGCAGCCTTGGTCTCGGTCGCCAAGAGACCCAGTACTTC.

Remarks on this clonotype: Lacking the conserved final phenylalanine or tryptophan, this CDR3 likely reflects a read error. This chain uses TRBV9 with TRBJ2-3; D could derive from TRBD1 or TRBD2 (5 bases each). Per germline, CDR1 SGDLS and CDR2 YYNGEE. The V end lost 4 bases, the J end lost 3 bases, and 9 bases lay between the germline ends. The CDR3 runs 13 residues. The CDR3: CASSPRGTDTQYY. As DNA, the CDR3 is TGTGCCAGCAGCCCGAGGGGTACAGATACGCAGTATTAT.

This clonotype was picked up a small number of times. The CDR3 nucleotides are TGCAGCGGACCGGGACTAGACGGCAATGAGCAGTTCTTC. This translates into CSGPGLDGNEQFF. The chain links TRBV20-1 to TRBJ2-1; 8 bases are a match to TRBD2. CDR1 is DFQATT and CDR2 is SNEGSKA in the germline V gene (reference sequence). This CDR3 is 13 amino acids long.

The genes are TRBV29-1 and TRBJ2-2; D may be TRBD1 (6 bases). Trimming took 4 bases from V and 0 from J, leaving 9 bases between them. The CDR3 has 14 residues. Germline assignment: CDR1 SQVTM and CDR2 ANQGSEA. The CDR3 loop reads CSVVQGSNTGELFF. The CDR3 DNA reads TGCAGCGTTGTTCAGGGGTCGAACACCGGGGAGCTGTTTTTT.

The rearrangement joins TRBV29-1 to TRBJ2-1, with 9 bases matching TRBD1. The CDR3 has 17 residues. Trimming took 0 bases from V and 4 from J; bases not matched to a gene: 10. The V gene's germline CDR1 is SQVTM and CDR2 ANQGSEA. As DNA, the CDR3 is TGCAGCGTTGAAGACCGGGACGGGACAGGGTGGTACAATGAGCAGTTCTTC. Its translation: CSVEDRDGTGWYNEQFF.

This clonotype was recorded many times. This sequence joins TRBV12-3 or TRBV12-4 and TRBJ2-7; 9 bases agree with TRBD2. V lost 6 bases to trimming and J lost 3 bases; unmatched junction nucleotides: 6. The CDR3 spans 14 residues. CDR3 sequence: CASRETSGDYEQYF. CDR3 DNA sequence: TGTGCCAGCAGGGAGACTAGCGGAGACTACGAGCAGTACTTC.